The source of this T cell receptor beta chain is a study of cytomegalovirus exposure and HLA in healthy donors. About the study: A subsequent analysis stated that the 95 to 150 validation repertoires were run on the same platform as the roughly 710 first-cohort repertoires. The study's findings and limits: TCR sequences were mostly rare, though some public TCRs occurred in many donors. In vitro data verified three CMV-associated chains as specific for CMV antigens.

The data were produced by immunoSEQ multiplex PCR, yet TCRdb's version contains in-frame clones alone and is incomplete. This sample yields tens of thousands of clones, of which over 85% are seen a single time; 3% to 4.5% belongs to the top ten. V lost 6 bases to trimming and J lost 7 bases; unmatched junction nucleotides: 8. The CDR3 runs to 15 residues. Germline assignment: CDR1 MDHEN and CDR2 SYDVKM. The approximately 120-subject validation cohort, separate from the approximately 670-subject first cohort, included the donors. Note on this clone: The antigen is unknown.

This TCR was sampled from a woman between 25 and 40 years old in good health and CMV-seronegative. Sequencing was performed on PBMCs. The J gene is TRBJ1-6, the V gene TRBV28; 8 nucleotides agree with TRBD1. In nucleotides, the CDR3 is TGTGCCAGCAGCCCCTCTAGACAGGGGAATTCACCCCTCCACTTT. It encodes CASSPSRQGNSPLHF.